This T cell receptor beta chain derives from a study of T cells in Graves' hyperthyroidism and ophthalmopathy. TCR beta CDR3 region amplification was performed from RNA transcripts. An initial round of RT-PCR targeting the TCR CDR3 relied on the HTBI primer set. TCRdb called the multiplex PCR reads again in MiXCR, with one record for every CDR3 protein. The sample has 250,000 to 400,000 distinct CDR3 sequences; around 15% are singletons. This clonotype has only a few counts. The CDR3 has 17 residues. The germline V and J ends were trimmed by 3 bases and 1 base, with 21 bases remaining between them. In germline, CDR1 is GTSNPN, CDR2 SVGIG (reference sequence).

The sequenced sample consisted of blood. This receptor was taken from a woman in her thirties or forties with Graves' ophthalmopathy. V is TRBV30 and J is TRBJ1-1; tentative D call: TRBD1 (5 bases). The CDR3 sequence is CAWSPARTSRENTEAFF. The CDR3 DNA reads TGTGCCTGGAGCCCTGCGCGGACATCCCGGGAGAACACTGAAGCTTTCTTT.